This TCR beta chain was sequenced in a study of blood T cell repertoires in COVID-19. At the level of the study: Samples representing acute and convalescent COVID-19 were sourced from the United States, Italy and Spain. PBMCs, B-cell-depleted T cells, or T cells provided the cDNA or gDNA that made up the material.

V was pared by 6 bases and J by 3 bases, with 3 bases of the junction left unmatched. Germline V gene sequence: CDR1 MRHNA, CDR2 SNTAGT. There are 15 residues in the CDR3. Source study methods: Reference gene primer amplification gave estimated nucleated cell counts. The data were produced by immunoSEQ multiplex PCR, yet TCRdb's version contains in-frame clones alone and is incomplete. V and J calls plus clone size are reproduced from that table; the DNA served to infer D and trimming. The sample shows over 100,000 clones, 65% to 90% of them seen only once. The source of this sequence is a man older than 75 with acute or convalescent COVID-19. The J gene is TRBJ2-2, the V gene TRBV6-4, with 11 bases matching TRBD2. Sequenced sample: peripheral blood. The CDR3 protein is CASSTSGSYTGELFF. In DNA, the CDR3 is TGTGCCAGCAGCACTAGCGGGAGTTACACCGGGGAGCTGTTTTTT.